This T cell receptor (beta chain) was retrieved from a study of T cells in Graves' hyperthyroidism and ophthalmopathy. Study-level findings and limits: Ophthalmopathy was predicted by the model a median of approximately 6 months ahead of onset.

This clonotype was detected ten times or more. Its antigen remains unidentified. V was clipped by 4 bases and J by 4 bases, with 15 bases between them. This CDR3 comprises 15 residues. Germline CDR1 SGHRS, CDR2 YFSETQ. The CDR3 regions of TCR beta were amplified from RNA transcripts. RT-PCR in the first round (using the HTBI primer set) targeted the TCR CDR3. TCRdb re-called the multiplex PCR reads with MiXCR, one entry per CDR3 protein. Found here are 340,000 or so distinct CDR3 sequences, roughly 15% of them singletons; the top ten hold around a third. The source material was blood. This clonotype was sampled from a man aged 30-40 years with Graves' hyperthyroidism. This chain uses TRBV5-1 with TRBJ1-5; no definite D call. CDR3 sequence (DNA): TGCGCCAGCAGCCCGGGCCCCGCGTATAATCAGCCCCAGCATTTT. It yields the protein CASSPGPAYNQPQHF.